This TCR beta chain was profiled in a study of OX40 agonist ivuxolimab in advanced cancers. Looking at the study overall: Participants, 75% to 90% male, averaged approximately 60 years of age, ranging from about 20 to 79.

This CDR3 has 15 amino acids. Germline values: CDR1 MDHEN, CDR2 SYDVKM. Trimming took 5 bases from V and 6 from J, leaving 17 bases between them. The data were produced by immunoSEQ multiplex PCR, yet TCRdb's version contains in-frame clones alone and is incomplete. The table includes under 85,000 clones, about 86% detected once. The sample in question was CD4+ or CD8+ T cells sorted from blood, obtained in a trial of the OX40 agonist ivuxolimab. The genes are TRBV28 and TRBJ2-1, with D possibly being TRBD1 (5 bases). This receptor was obtained from an adult with an advanced solid tumor such as melanoma, head and neck, liver or kidney cancer. The CDR3 DNA reads TGTGCCAGCAGTCTCAGGGTTTCGGCCTCCAATGAGCAGTTCTTC. This gives the protein CASSLRVSASNEQFF.